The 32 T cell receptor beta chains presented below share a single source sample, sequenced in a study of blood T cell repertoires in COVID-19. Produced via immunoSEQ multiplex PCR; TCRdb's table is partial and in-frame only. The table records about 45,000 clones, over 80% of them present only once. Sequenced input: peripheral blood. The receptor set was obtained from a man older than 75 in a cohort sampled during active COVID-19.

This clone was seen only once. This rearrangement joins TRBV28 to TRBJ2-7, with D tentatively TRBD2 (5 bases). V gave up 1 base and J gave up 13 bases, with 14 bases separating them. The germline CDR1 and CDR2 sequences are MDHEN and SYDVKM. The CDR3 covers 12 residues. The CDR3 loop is CASSLYRGAQYF. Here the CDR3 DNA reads TGTGCCAGCAGTTTATATCGGGGAGCTCAATACTTC.

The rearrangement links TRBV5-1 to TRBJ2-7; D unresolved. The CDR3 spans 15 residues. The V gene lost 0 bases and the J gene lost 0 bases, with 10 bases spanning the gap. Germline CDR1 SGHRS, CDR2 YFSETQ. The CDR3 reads CASSLAVSSSYEQYF. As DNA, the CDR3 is TGCGCCAGCAGCTTGGCCGTTTCGAGCTCCTACGAGCAGTACTTC.

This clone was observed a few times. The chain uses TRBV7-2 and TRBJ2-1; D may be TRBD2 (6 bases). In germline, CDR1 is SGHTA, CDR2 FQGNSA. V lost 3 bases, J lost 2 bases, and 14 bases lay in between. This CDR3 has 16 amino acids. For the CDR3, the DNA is TGTGCCAGCAGCTTGGAGGGGACGTATACCTACAATGAGCAGTTCTTC. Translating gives CASSLEGTYTYNEQFF.

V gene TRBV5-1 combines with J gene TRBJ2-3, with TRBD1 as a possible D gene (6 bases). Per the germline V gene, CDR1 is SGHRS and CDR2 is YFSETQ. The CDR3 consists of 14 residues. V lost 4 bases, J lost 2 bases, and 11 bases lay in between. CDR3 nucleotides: TGCGCCAGCAGCGAACAGGGTGCCACAGATACGCAGTATTTT. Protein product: CASSEQGATDTQYF. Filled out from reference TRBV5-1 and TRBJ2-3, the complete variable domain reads KAGVTQTPRYLIKTRGQQVTLSCSPISGHRSVSWYQQTPGQGLQFLFEYFSETQRNKGNFPGRFSGRQFSNSRSEMNVSTLELGDSALYLCASSEQGATDTQYFGPGTRLTVL.

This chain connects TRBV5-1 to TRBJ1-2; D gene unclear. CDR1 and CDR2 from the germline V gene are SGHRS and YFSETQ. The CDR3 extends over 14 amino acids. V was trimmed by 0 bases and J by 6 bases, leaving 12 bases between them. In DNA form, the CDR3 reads TGCGCCAGCAGCTTGGCCCAAGTCGGGGATGGCTACACCTTC. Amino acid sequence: CASSLAQVGDGYTF.

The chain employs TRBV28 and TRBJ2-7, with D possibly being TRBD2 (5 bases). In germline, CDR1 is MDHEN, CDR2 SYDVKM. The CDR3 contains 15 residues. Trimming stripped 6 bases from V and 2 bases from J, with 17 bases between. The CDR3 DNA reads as TGTGCCAGCAGCATACTGTCCGGGGTGACCTACGAGCAGTACTTC. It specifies CASSILSGVTYEQYF.

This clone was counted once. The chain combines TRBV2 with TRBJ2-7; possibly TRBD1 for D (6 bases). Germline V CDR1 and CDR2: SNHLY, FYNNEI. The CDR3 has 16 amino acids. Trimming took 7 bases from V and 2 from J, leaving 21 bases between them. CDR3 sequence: CASKAGRDTGAYEQYF. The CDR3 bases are TGTGCCAGCAAAGCCGGACGGGACACAGGAGCCTACGAGCAGTACTTC.

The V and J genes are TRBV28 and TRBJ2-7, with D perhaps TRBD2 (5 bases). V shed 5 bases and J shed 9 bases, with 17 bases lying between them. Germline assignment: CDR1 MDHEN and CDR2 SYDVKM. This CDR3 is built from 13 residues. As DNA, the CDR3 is TGTGCCAGCAGTCCCCTTCCGGGAAATTCGCAGTACTTC. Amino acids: CASSPLPGNSQYF.

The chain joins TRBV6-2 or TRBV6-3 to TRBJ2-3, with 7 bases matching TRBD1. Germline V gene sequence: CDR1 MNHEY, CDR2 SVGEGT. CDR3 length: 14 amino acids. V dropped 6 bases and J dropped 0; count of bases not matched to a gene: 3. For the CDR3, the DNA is TGTGCCAGCAGCAAGACAGGGAGCACAGATACGCAGTATTTT. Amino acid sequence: CASSKTGSTDTQYF.

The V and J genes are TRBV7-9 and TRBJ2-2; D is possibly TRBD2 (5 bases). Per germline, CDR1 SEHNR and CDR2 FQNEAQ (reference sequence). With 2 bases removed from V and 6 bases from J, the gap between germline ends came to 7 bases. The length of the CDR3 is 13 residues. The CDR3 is CASSLRGSGELFF. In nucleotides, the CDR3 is TGTGCCAGCAGCTTACGGGGTTCCGGGGAGCTGTTTTTT. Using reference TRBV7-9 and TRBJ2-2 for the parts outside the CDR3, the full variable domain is DTGVSQNPRHKITKRGQNVTFRCDPISEHNRLYWYRQTLGQGPEFLTYFQNEAQLEKSRLLSDRFSAERPKGSFSTLEIQRTEQGDSAMYLCASSLRGSGELFFGEGSRLTVL.

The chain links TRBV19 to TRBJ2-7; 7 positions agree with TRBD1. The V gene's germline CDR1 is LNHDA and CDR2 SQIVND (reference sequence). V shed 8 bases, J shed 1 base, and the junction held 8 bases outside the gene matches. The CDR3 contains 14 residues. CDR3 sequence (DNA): TGTGCCAGTTCGGGTGGGGACAGATCCTACGAGCAGTACTTC. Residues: CASSGGDRSYEQYF.

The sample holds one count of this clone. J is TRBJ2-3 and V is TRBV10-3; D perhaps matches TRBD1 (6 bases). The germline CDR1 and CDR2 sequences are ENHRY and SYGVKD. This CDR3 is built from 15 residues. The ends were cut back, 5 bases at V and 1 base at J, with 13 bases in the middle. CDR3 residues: CAISNVGGGTDTQYF. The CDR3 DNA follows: TGTGCCATCAGTAACGTAGGGGGTGGCACAGATACGCAGTATTTT.

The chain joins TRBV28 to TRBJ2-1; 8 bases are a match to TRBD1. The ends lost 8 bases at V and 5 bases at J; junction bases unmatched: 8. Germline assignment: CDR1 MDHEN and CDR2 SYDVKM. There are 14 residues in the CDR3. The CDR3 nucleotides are TGTGCCAGCCTTCAGGGGGCATCGGACAATGAGCAGTTCTTC. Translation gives CASLQGASDNEQFF.

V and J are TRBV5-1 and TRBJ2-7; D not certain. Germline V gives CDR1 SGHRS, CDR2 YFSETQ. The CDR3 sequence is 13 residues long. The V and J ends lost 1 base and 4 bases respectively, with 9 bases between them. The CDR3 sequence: CASSLSDGYEQYF. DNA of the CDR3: TGCGCCAGCAGCTTGTCTGACGGGTACGAGCAGTACTTC. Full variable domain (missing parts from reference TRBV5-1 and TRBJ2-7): KAGVTQTPRYLIKTRGQQVTLSCSPISGHRSVSWYQQTPGQGLQFLFEYFSETQRNKGNFPGRFSGRQFSNSRSEMNVSTLELGDSALYLCASSLSDGYEQYFGPGTRLTVT.

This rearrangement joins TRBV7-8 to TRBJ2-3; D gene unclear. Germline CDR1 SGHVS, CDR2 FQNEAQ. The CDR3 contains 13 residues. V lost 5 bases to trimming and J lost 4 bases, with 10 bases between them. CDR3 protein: CASSPQASDTQYF. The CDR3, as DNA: TGTGCCAGCAGCCCCCAAGCGTCAGATACGCAGTATTTT.

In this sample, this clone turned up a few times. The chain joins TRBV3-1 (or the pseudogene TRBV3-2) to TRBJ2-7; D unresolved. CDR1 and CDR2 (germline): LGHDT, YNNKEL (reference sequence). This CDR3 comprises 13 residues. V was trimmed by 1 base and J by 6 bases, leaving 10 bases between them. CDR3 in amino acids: CASSQGPRGEQYF. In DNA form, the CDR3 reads TGTGCCAGCAGCCAAGGCCCGAGAGGCGAGCAGTACTTC.

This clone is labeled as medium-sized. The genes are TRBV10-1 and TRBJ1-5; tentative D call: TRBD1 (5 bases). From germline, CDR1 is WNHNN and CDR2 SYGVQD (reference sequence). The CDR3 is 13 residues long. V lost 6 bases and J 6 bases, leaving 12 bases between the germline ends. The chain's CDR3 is CASRPQVFQPQHF. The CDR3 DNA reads TGCGCCAGCAGACCACAGGTGTTTCAGCCCCAGCATTTT.

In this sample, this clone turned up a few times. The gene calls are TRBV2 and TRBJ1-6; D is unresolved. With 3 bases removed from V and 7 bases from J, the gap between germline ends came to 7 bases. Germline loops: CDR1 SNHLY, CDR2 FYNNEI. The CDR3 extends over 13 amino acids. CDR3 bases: TGTGCCAGCAGTGAGACGAGGAATTCACCCCTCCACTTT. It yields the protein CASSETRNSPLHF.

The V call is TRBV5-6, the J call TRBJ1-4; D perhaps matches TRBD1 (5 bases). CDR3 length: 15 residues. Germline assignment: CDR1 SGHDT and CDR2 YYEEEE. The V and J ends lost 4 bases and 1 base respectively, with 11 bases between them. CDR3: CASSPLGGTNEKLFF. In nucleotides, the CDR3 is TGTGCCAGCAGCCCCTTGGGGGGAACTAATGAAAAACTGTTTTTT.

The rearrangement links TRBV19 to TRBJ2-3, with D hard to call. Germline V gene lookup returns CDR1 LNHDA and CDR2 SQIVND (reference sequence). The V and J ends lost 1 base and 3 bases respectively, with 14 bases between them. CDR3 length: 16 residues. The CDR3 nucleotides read TGTGCCAGTAGTATAGGGCCACTACCAAGGACAGATACGCAGTATTTT. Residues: CASSIGPLPRTDTQYF.

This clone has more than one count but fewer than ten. CDR3 region: CASRLNRDTGELFF. In nucleotides, the CDR3 is TGTGCCAGCAGGCTAAACAGGGACACCGGGGAGCTGTTTTTT. This chain joins TRBV27 and TRBJ2-2, with D possibly matching TRBD1 (6 bases). Deletions cut 6 bases from V and 3 bases from J, with 11 bases between. The germline V gene has CDR1 MNHEY and CDR2 SMNVEV (reference sequence). The CDR3 is 14 residues long.

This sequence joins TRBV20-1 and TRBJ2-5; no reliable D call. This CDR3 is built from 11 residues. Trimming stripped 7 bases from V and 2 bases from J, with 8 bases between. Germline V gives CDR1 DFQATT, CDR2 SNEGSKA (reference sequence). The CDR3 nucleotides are TGCAGTGTACTTAAGCAAGAGACCCAGTACTTC. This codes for CSVLKQETQYF.

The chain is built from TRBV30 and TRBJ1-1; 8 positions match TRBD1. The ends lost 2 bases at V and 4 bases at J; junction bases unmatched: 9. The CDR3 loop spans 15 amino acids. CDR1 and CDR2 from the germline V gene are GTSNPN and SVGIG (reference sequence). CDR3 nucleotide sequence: TGTGCCTGGAGTTCGACAGGGGCCCTGGGCACTGAAGCTTTCTTT. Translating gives CAWSSTGALGTEAFF.

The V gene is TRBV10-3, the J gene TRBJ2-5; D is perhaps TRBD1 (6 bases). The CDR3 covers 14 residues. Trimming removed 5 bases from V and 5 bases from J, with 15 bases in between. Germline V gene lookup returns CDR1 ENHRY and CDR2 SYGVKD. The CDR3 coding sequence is TGTGCCATCAGTACGGACAGTACCAAGGAGACCCAGTACTTC. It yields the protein CAISTDSTKETQYF.

The CDR3 sequence: CAWSRGTEAFF. The CDR3 DNA sequence: TGTGCCTGGAGTCGGGGAACTGAAGCTTTCTTT. This chain uses TRBV30 with TRBJ1-1; D remains unclear. This CDR3 is built from 11 residues. CDR1 GTSNPN and CDR2 SVGIG come from the germline V gene (reference sequence). V was cut by 2 bases and J by 5 bases, with 6 bases left in between.

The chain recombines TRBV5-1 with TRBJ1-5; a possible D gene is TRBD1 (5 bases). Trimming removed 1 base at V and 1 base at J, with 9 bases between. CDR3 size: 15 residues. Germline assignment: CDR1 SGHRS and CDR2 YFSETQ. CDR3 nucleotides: TGCGCCAGCAGCTTGTCAGGGATGAGCAATCAGCCCCAGCATTTT. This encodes CASSLSGMSNQPQHF.

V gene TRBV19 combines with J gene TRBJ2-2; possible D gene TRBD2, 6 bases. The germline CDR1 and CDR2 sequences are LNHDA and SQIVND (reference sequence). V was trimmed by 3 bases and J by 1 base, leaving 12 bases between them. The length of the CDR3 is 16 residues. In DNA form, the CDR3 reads TGTGCCAGTAGTATCTCCGGGGGTGAGAACACCGGGGAGCTGTTTTTT. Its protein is CASSISGGENTGELFF.

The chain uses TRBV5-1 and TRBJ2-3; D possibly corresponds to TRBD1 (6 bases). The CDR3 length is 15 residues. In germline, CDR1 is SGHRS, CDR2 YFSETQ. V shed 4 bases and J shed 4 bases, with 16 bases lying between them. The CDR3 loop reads CASSPGGPGADTQYF. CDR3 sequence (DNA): TGCGCCAGCAGCCCTGGGGGCCCCGGGGCAGATACGCAGTATTTT.

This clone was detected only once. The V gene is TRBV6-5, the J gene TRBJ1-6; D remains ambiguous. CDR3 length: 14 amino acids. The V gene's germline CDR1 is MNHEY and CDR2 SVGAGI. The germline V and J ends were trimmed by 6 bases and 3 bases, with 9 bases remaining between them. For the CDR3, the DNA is TGTGCCAGCAGCCAGGCGGGCTATAATTCACCCCTCCACTTT. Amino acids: CASSQAGYNSPLHF.

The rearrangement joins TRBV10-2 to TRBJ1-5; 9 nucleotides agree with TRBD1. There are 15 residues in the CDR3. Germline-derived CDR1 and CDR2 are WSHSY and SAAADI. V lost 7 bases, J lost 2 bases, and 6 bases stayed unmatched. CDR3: CASTATGGRNQPQHF. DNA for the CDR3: TGCGCCAGCACTGCGACAGGGGGACGCAATCAGCCCCAGCATTTT.

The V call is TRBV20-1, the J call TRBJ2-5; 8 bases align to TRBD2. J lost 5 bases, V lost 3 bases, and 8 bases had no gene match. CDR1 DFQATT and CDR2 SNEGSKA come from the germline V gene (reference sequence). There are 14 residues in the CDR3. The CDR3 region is CSASRGGRWETQYF. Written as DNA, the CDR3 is TGCAGTGCTAGTCGGGGCGGGAGGTGGGAGACCCAGTACTTC.

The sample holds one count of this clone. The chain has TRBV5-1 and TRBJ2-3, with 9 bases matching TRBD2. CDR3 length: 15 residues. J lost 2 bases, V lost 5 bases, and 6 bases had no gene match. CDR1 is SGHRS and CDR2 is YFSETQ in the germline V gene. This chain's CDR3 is CASRYSGGHTDTQYF. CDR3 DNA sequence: TGCGCCAGCAGATATAGCGGGGGCCACACAGATACGCAGTATTTT.